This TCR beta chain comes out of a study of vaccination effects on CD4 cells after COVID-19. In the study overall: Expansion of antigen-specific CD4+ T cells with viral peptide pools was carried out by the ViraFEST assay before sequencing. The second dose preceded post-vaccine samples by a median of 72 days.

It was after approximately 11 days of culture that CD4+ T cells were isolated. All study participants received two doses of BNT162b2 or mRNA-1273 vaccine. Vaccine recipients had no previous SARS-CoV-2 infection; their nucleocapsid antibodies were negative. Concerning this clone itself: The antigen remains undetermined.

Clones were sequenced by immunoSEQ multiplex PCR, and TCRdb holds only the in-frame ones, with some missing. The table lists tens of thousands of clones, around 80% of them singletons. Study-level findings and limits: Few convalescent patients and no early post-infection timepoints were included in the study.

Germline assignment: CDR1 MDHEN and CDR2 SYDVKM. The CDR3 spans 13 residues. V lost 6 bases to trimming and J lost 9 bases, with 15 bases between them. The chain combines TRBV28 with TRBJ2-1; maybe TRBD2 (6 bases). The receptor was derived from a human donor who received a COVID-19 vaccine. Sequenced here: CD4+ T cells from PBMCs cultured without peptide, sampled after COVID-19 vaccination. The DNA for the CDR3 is TGTGCCAGCAGGGAGGGGTCTAGACCTGAGCAGTTCTTC. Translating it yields CASREGSRPEQFF.